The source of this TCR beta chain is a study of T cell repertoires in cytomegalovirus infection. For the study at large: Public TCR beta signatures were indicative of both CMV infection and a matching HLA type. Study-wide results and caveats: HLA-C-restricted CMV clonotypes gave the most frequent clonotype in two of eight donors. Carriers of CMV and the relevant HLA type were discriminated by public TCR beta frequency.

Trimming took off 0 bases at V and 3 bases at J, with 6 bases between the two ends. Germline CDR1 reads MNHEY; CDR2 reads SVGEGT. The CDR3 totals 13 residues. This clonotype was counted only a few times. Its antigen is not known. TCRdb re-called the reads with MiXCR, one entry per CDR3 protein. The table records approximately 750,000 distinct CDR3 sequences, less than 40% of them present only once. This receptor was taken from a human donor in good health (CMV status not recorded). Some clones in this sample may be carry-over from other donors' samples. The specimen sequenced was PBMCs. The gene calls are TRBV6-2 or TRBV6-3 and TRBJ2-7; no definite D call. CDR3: CASSYSNYYEQYF. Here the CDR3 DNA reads TGTGCCAGCAGTTACTCGAATTACTACGAGCAGTACTTC.